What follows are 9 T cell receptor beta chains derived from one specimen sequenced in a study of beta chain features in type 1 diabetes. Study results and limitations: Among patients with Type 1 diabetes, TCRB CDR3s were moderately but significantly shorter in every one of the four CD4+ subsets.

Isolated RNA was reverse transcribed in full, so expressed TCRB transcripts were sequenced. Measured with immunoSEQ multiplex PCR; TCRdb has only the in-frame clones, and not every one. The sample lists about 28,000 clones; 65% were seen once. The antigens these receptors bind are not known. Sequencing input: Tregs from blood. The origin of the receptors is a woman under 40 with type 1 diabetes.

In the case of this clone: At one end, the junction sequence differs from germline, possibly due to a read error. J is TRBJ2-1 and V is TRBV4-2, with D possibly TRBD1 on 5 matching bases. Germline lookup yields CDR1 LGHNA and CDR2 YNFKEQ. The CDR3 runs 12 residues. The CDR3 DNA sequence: TGTGCCAGCAGCCCCCCTCTAAGTGGGGCGGTCTTC. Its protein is CASSPPLSGAVF.

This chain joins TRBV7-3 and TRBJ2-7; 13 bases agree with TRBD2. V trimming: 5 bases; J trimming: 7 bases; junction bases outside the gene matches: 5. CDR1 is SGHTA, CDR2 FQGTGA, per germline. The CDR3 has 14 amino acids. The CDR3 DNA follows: TGTGCCAGCAGCCCGTCGGGACTAGCGGGAGAGCAGTACTTC. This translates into CASSPSGLAGEQYF.

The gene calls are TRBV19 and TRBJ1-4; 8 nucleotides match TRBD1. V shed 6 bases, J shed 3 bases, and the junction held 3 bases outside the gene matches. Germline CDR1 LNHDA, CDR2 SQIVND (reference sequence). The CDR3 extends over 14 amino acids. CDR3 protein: CASRQGGSNEKLFF. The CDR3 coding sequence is TGTGCCAGTAGACAGGGGGGTTCTAATGAAAAACTGTTTTTT.

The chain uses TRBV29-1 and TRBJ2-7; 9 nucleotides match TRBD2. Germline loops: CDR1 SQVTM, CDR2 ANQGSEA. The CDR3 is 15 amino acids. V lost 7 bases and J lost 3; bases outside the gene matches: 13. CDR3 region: CSAALHAREGYEQYF. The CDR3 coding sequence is TGCAGCGCCGCGCTGCACGCGCGGGAGGGCTACGAGCAGTACTTC.

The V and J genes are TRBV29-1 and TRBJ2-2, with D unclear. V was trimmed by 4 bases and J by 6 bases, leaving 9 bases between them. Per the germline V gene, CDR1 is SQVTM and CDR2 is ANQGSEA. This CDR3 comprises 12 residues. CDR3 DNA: TGCAGCGTTGCAGTCTCCCCCGGGGAGCTGTTTTTT. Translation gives CSVAVSPGELFF.

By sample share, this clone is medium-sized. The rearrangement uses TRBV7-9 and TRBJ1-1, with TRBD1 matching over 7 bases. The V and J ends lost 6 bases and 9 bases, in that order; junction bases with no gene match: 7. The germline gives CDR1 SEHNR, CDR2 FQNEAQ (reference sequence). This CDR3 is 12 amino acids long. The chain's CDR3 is CASSYPQGKAFF. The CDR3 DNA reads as TGTGCCAGCAGTTACCCACAGGGGAAAGCTTTCTTT.

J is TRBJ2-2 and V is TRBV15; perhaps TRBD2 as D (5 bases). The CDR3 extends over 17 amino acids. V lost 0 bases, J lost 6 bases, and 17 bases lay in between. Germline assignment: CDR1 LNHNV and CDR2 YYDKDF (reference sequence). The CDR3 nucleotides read TGTGCCACCAGCAGAGAGGTCCGATTGGAGGTGGCCGGGGAGCTGTTTTTT. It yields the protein CATSREVRLEVAGELFF.

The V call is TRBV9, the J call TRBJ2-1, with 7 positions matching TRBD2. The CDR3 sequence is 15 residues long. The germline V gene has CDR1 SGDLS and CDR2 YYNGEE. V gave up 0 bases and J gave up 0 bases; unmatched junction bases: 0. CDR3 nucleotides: TGTGCCAGCAGCGTAGGGGGGGGCTCCTACAATGAGCAGTTCTTC. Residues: CASSVGGGSYNEQFF. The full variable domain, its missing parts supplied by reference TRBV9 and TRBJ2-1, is DSGVTQTPKHLITATGQRVTLRCSPRSGDLSVYWYQQSLDQGLQFLIQYYNGEERAKGNILERFSAQQFPDLHSELNLSSLELGDSALYFCASSVGGGSYNEQFFGPGTRLTVL.

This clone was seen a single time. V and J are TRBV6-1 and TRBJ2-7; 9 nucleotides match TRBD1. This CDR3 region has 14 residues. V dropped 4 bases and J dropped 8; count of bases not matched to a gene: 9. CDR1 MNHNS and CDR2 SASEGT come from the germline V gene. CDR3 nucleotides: TGTGCCAGCAGTGTGGACAGGGGCGGGGTGCAGCAGTACTTC. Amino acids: CASSVDRGGVQQYF.